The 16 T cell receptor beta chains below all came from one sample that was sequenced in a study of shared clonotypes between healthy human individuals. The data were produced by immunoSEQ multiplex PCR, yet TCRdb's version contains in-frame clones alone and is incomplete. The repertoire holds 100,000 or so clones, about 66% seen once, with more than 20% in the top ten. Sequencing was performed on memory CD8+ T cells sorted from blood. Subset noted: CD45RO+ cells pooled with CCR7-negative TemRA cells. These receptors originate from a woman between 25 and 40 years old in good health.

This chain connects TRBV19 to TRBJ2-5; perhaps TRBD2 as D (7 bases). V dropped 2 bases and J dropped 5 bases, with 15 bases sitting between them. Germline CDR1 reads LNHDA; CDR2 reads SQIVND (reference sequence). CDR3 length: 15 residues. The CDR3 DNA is TGTGCCAGTAGTATATGGGGGGGCCTCCAGGAGACCCAGTACTTC. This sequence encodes CASSIWGGLQETQYF.

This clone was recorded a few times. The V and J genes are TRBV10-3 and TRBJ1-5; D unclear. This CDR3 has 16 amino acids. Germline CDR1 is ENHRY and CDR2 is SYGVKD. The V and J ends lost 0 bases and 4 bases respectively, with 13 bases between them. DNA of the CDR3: TGTGCCATCAGTGAGTCTGGTACGGGAAGAAATCAGCCCCAGCATTTT. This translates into CAISESGTGRNQPQHF.

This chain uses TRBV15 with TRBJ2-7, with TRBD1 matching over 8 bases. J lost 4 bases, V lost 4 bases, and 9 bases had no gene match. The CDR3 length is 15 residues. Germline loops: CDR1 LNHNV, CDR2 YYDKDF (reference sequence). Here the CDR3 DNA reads TGTGCCACCAGCAAACTCAGGGGGCGCGATTACGAGCAGTACTTC. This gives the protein CATSKLRGRDYEQYF.

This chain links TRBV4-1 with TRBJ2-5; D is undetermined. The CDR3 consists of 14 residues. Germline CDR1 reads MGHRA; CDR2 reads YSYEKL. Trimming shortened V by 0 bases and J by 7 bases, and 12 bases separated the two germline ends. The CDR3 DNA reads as TGCGCCAGCAGCCAAGATCCCTCACGAGGGACCCAGTACTTC. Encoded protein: CASSQDPSRGTQYF.

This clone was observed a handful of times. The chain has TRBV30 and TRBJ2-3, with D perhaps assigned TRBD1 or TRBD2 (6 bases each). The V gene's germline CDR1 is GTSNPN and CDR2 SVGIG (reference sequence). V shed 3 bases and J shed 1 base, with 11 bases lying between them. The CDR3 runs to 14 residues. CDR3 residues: CAWRLGGRTDTQYF. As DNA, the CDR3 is TGTGCCTGGAGGTTGGGGGGCCGCACAGATACGCAGTATTTT.

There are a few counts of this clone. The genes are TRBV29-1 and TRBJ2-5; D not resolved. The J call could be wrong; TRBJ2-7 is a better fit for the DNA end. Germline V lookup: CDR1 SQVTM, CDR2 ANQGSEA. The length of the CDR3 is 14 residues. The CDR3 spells CSVLLTDPVYEQYF. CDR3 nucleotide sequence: TGCAGCGTTCTGTTAACAGATCCTGTCTACGAGCAGTACTTC.

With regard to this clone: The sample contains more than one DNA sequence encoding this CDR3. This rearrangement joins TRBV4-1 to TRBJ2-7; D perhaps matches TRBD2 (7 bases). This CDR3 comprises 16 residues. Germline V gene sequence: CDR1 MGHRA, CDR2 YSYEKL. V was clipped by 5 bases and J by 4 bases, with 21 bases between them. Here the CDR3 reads CASSYVSTGGRYEQYF. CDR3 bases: TGCGCCAGCAGCTACGTCTCGACGGGGGGCCGGTACGAGCAGTACTTC.

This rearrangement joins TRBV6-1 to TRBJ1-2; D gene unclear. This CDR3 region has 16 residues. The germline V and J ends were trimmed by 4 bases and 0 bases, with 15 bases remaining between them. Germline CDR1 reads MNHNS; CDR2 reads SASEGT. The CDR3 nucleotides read TGTGCCAGCAGTGTTTCCCCTGACCGGACTAACTATGGCTACACCTTC. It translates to CASSVSPDRTNYGYTF.

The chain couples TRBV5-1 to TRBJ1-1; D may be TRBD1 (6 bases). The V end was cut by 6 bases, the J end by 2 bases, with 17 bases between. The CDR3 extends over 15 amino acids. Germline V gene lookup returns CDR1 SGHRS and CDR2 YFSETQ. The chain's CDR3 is CASIWAEGDNTEAFF. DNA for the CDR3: TGCGCCAGCATTTGGGCCGAGGGGGACAACACTGAAGCTTTCTTT.

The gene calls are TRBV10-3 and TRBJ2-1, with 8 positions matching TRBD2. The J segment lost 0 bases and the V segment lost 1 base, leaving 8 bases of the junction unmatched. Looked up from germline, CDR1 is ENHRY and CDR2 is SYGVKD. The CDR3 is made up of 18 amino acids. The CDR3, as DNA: TGTGCCATCAGTGAGTTAGGTCTAGCGGGCGCCTCCTACAATGAGCAGTTCTTC. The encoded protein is CAISELGLAGASYNEQFF.

CDR3: CASSWGTGSGANVLTF. For the CDR3, the DNA is TGCGCCAGCAGCTGGGGTACAGGCTCTGGGGCCAACGTCCTGACTTTC. The chain carries TRBV5-1 and TRBJ2-6, with D maybe TRBD1 (5 bases). The germline gives CDR1 SGHRS, CDR2 YFSETQ. The V end lost 3 bases, the J end lost 0 bases, and 10 bases lay between the germline ends. This CDR3 is 16 amino acids long. Variable domain in full (rest from reference TRBV5-1 and TRBJ2-6): KAGVTQTPRYLIKTRGQQVTLSCSPISGHRSVSWYQQTPGQGLQFLFEYFSETQRNKGNFPGRFSGRQFSNSRSEMNVSTLELGDSALYLCASSWGTGSGANVLTFGAGSRLTVL.

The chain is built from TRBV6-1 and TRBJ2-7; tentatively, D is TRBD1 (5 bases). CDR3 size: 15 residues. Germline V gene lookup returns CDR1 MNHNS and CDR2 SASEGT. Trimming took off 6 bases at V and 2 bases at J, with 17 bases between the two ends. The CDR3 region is CASSERLRVTYEQYF. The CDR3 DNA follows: TGTGCCAGCAGCGAAAGGCTCAGGGTGACCTACGAGCAGTACTTC.

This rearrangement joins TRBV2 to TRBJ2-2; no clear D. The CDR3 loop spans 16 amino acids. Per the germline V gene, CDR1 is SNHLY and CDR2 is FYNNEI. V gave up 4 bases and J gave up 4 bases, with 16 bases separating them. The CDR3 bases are TGTGCCAGCAGTGGCCACGAGGCAGTATCCACCGGGGAGCTGTTTTTT. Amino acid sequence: CASSGHEAVSTGELFF.

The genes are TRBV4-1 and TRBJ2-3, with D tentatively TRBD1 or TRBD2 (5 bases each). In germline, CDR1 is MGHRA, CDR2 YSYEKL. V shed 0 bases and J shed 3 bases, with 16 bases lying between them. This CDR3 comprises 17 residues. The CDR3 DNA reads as TGCGCCAGCAGCCAAGAGGGGGAGCCAGAATGGACAGATACGCAGTATTTT. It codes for CASSQEGEPEWTDTQYF.

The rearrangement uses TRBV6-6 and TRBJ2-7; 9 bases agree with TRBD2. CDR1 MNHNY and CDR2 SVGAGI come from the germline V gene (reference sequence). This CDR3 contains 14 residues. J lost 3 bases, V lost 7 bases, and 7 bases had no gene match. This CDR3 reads CASNSLAGIYEQYF. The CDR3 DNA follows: TGTGCCAGCAATTCCCTAGCGGGAATCTACGAGCAGTACTTC.

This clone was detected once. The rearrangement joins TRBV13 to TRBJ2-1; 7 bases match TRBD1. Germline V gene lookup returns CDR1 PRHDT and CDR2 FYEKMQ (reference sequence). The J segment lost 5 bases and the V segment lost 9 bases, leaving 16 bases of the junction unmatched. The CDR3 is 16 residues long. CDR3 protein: CASLFLGRGTDNEQFF. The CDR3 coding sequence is TGTGCCAGTCTTTTTTTGGGCCGAGGGACAGACAATGAGCAGTTCTTC.